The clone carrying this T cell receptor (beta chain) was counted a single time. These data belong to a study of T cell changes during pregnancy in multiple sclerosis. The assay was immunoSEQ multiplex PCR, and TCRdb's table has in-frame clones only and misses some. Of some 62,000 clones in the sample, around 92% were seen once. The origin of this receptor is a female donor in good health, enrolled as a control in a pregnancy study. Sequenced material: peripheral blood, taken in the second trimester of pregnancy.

The CDR3 sequence: CASTRTDYSTDTQYF. CDR3 DNA: TGTGCCAGTACCCGTACGGACTATAGCACAGATACGCAGTATTTT. The chain couples TRBV19 to TRBJ2-3; D is possibly TRBD2 (6 bases). V lost 7 bases and J lost 0, with 14 bases in between. The CDR3 sequence is 15 residues long. Germline-derived CDR1 and CDR2 are LNHDA and SQIVND (reference sequence).